This TCR beta chain was sequenced during a study of identical twins. Study conclusions and caveats: Researchers caution that invariant MAIT and iNKT cells could partly confound zero-insertion analyses. Insertions ran lower in abundant cord blood beta clonotypes, though not in memory repertoires.

cDNA molecules carried unique molecular identifiers, and template switching added a universal primer site. MiXCR, applied by TCRdb to the 5' RACE reads, yields one record per CDR3 protein. The table has 400,000 to 600,000 distinct CDR3 sequences, approximately 20% seen once. V was clipped by 2 bases and J by 1 base, with 9 bases between them. The germline V gene has CDR1 SGHTA and CDR2 FQGNSA. The CDR3 contains 15 residues. The sample holds one count of this clonotype. What it binds is unknown. This same sample was also part of a study on yellow fever vaccine responses in identical twins.

The receptor was derived from a woman aged 18-29 years in good health. Sequences were obtained from CD4+ T cells sorted from blood. This chain joins TRBV7-2 and TRBJ2-1, with D hard to call. CDR3 DNA: TGTGCCAGCAGCTTAACGGAGACGTCCTACAATGAGCAGTTCTTC. It codes for CASSLTETSYNEQFF.